This entry lists 9 T cell receptor beta chains sequenced from one sample in a study of cytomegalovirus exposure and HLA in healthy donors. Use of 60 Vbeta and 13 Jbeta primers characterized the PCR. TCRdb's table, derived via immunoSEQ multiplex PCR, lists solely in-frame clones and lacks some. Of around 100,000 clones listed, about 81% are singletons. The sequenced material came from PBMCs. These receptors all come from a middle-aged woman in good health and CMV-seropositive.

The table lists this clone with a few counts. This chain's CDR3 is CASSFSGTGGYEQYF. CDR3 sequence (DNA): TGTGCCAGCAGCTTCTCCGGGACAGGGGGATACGAGCAGTACTTC. The gene calls are TRBV5-6 and TRBJ2-7; TRBD1 aligns across 11 bases. CDR1 and CDR2 (germline): SGHDT, YYEEEE. Losses at the gene ends were 2 bases for V and 4 bases for J; bases not matched to a gene: 5. The CDR3 runs 15 residues.

This chain joins TRBV11-3 and TRBJ2-1, with TRBD2 matching 12 bases. Germline V CDR1 and CDR2: SGHNT, YENEEA. Losses at the gene ends were 4 bases for V and 0 bases for J; bases not matched to a gene: 4. The CDR3 covers 17 residues. DNA for the CDR3: TGTGCCAGCAGCTCTATACTAGCGGGAGGCTCCTACAATGAGCAGTTCTTC. Amino acid sequence: CASSSILAGGSYNEQFF.

V is TRBV5-4 and J is TRBJ2-3; 7 positions match TRBD1. V was pared by 3 bases and J by 7 bases, with 14 bases of the junction left unmatched. This CDR3 has 16 amino acids. CDR1 and CDR2 (germline): SGHNT, YYREEE (reference sequence). CDR3 amino acids: CASSSPGTDATNTQYF. In DNA, the CDR3 is TGTGCCAGCAGCTCCCCCGGGACAGACGCTACTAATACGCAGTATTTT.

The rearrangement uses TRBV6-5 and TRBJ2-5; 7 bases map to TRBD1. This CDR3 spans 14 amino acids. The V and J ends lost 5 bases and 4 bases, in that order; junction bases with no gene match: 7. The germline V gene encodes CDR1 MNHEY and CDR2 SVGAGI. The CDR3 DNA sequence: TGTGCCAGCAGTGTACAGGGGAGCCGAGAGACCCAGTACTTC. It yields the protein CASSVQGSRETQYF.

The chain is built from TRBV10-2 and TRBJ2-2; TRBD2 might be the D (5 bases). Germline CDR1 and CDR2: WSHSY and SAAADI. The CDR3 length is 17 residues. V was pared by 3 bases and J by 1 base, with 15 bases between. The CDR3 region has the DNA TGCGCCAGCAGTGAATACCCCCCCGGGGTGAACACCGGGGAGCTGTTTTTT. It specifies CASSEYPPGVNTGELFF.

V is TRBV5-1 and J is TRBJ2-1; 9 nucleotides match TRBD1. V lost 3 bases to trimming and J lost 6 bases; unmatched junction nucleotides: 4. CDR3 length: 14 residues. Looked up from germline, CDR1 is SGHRS and CDR2 is YFSETQ. The CDR3 loop is CASSSDRGGNEQFF. CDR3 in DNA: TGCGCCAGCAGCTCGGACAGGGGTGGCAATGAGCAGTTCTTC.

The chain carries TRBV18 and TRBJ1-2, with D possibly matching TRBD1 (6 bases). Germline CDR1 reads KGHSH; CDR2 reads LQKENI. CDR3 length: 15 amino acids. Trimming stripped 1 base from V and 8 bases from J, with 17 bases between. CDR3 in amino acids: CASSPRSGETGGYTF. CDR3 coding DNA: TGTGCCAGCTCACCACGGTCAGGGGAAACAGGGGGCTACACCTTC.

The CDR3 loop is CASSRRTGEGQPQHF. The CDR3 region has the DNA TGTGCCAGCAGTCGTCGGACAGGGGAAGGTCAGCCCCAGCATTTT. The V call is TRBV2, the J call TRBJ1-5; TRBD1 aligns across 9 bases. Germline CDR1 reads SNHLY; CDR2 reads FYNNEI. V shed 5 bases and J 6 bases; nucleotides not matched to a gene: 8. The CDR3 extends over 15 amino acids.

The chain joins TRBV30 to TRBJ2-1; D is perhaps TRBD2 (6 bases). This CDR3 contains 14 residues. Germline V gives CDR1 GTSNPN, CDR2 SVGIG (reference sequence). V was trimmed by 0 bases and J by 5 bases, leaving 11 bases between them. The CDR3 sequence is CAWSVLRGHNEQFF. Here the CDR3 DNA reads TGTGCCTGGAGTGTACTGCGGGGCCACAATGAGCAGTTCTTC. The full variable domain, with the rest looked up from reference TRBV30 and TRBJ2-1, is SQTIHQWPATLVQPVGSPLSLECTVEGTSNPNLYWYRQAAGRGLQLLFYSVGIGQISSEVPQNLSASRPQDRQFILSSKKLLLSDSGFYLCAWSVLRGHNEQFFGPGTRLTVL.